This TCR beta chain was obtained from a study of blood T cell repertoires in COVID-19. Across the study: Acute-phase and convalescent COVID-19 samples originated in the United States, Italy and Spain. PBMCs, B-cell-depleted T cells, or T cells provided the cDNA or gDNA that made up the material.

This clone is a singleton in its sample. Original analysis: Amplification from reference gene primers served as the basis for estimated nucleated cell counts. The table came from immunoSEQ multiplex PCR; TCRdb's copy has only in-frame clones and leaves some out. The V and J calls and clone size are taken from that table; D and trimming were inferred from the DNA. Here the sample spans about 80,000 clones, approximately 84% being singletons. The germline V gene encodes CDR1 SQVTM and CDR2 ANQGSEA. V dropped 8 bases and J dropped 3; count of bases not matched to a gene: 8. The CDR3 extends over 15 amino acids.

Material: peripheral blood. This TCR derives from a man aged 60-69 years with active or convalescent COVID-19. The chain has TRBV29-1 and TRBJ2-3; TRBD2 aligns across 13 bases. The CDR3 bases are TGCAGCATTTCCGGACTAGCGGGGGTTACAGATACGCAGTATTTT. Amino acid sequence: CSISGLAGVTDTQYF.